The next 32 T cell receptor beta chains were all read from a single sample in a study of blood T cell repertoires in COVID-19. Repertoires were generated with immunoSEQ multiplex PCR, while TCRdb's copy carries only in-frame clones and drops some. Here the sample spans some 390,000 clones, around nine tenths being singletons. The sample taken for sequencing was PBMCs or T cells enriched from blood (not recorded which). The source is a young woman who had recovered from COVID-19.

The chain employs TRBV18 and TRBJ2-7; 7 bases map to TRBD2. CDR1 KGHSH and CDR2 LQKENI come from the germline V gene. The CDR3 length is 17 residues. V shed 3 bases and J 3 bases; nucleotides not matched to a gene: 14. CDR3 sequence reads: CASSPPRGGEIFYEQYF. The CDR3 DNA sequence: TGTGCCAGCTCACCCCCCCGGGGAGGGGAAATCTTCTACGAGCAGTACTTC.

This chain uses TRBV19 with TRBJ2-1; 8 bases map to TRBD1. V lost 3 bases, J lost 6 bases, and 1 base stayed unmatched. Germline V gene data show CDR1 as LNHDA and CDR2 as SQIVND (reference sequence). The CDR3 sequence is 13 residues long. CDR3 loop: CASSIQGANEQFF. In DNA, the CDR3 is TGTGCCAGTAGTATCCAGGGGGCCAATGAGCAGTTCTTC.

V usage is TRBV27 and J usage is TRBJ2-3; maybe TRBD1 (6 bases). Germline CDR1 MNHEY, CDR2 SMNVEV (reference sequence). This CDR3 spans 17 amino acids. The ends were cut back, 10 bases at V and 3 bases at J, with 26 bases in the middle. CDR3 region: CATSLLPRRGRTDTQYF. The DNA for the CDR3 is TGTGCCACCTCCCTGTTGCCTCGCAGGGGTCGTACAGATACGCAGTATTTT.

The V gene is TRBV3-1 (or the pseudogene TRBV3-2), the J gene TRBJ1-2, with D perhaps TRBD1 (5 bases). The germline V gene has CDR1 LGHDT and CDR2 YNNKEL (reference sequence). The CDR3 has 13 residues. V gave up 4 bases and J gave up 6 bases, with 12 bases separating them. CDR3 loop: CASSLILTDGYTF. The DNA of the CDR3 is TGTGCCAGCAGCCTGATCCTGACAGATGGCTACACCTTC.

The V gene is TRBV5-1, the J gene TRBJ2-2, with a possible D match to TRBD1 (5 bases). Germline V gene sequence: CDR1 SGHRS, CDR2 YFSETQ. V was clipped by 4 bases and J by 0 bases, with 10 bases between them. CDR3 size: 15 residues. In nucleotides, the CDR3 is TGCGCCAGCAGCCCTGGGGCGCCGAACACCGGGGAGCTGTTTTTT. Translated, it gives CASSPGAPNTGELFF.

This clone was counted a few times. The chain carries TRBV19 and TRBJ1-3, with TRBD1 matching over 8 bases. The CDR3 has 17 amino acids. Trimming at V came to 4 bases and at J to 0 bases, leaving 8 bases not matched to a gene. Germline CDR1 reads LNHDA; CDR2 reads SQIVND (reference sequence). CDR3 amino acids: CASSNLRDRSSGNTIYF. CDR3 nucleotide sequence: TGTGCCAGTAGTAATTTGCGGGACAGGAGCTCTGGAAACACCATATATTTT. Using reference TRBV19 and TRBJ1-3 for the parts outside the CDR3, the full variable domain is DGGITQSPKYLFRKEGQNVTLSCEQNLNHDAMYWYRQDPGQGLRLIYYSQIVNDFQKGDIAEGYSVSREKKESFPLTVTSAQKNPTAFYLCASSNLRDRSSGNTIYFGEGSWLTVV.

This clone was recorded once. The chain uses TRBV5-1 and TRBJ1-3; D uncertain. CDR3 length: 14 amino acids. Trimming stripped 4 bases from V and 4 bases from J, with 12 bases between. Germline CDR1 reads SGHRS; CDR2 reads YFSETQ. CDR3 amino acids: CASSRTLEGNTIYF. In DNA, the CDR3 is TGCGCCAGCAGCAGAACCTTAGAAGGAAACACCATATATTTT.

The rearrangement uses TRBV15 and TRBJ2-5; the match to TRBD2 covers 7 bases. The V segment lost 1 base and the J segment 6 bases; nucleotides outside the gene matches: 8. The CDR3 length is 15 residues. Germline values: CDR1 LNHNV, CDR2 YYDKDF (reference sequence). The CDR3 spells CATSRVLRGTKTQYF. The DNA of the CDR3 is TGTGCCACCAGCAGAGTGCTGCGGGGGACCAAGACCCAGTACTTC. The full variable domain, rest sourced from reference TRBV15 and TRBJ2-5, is DAMVIQNPRYQVTQFGKPVTLSCSQTLNHNVMYWYQQKSSQAPKLLFHYYDKDFNNEADTPDNFQSRRPNTSFCFLDIRSPGLGDTAMYLCATSRVLRGTKTQYFGPGTRLLVL.

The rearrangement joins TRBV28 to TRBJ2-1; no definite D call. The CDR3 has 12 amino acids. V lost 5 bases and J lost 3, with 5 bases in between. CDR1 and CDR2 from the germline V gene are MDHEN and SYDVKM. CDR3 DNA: TGTGCCAGCAGTCTAATCTACAATGAGCAGTTCTTC. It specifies CASSLIYNEQFF.

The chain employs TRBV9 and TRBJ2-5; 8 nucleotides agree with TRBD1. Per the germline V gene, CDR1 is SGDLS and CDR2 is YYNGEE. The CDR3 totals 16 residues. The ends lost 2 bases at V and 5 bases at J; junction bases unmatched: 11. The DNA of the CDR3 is TGTGCCAGCAGCGTTAGCCTGGACAGGGCGTGGGAGACCCAGTACTTC. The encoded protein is CASSVSLDRAWETQYF.

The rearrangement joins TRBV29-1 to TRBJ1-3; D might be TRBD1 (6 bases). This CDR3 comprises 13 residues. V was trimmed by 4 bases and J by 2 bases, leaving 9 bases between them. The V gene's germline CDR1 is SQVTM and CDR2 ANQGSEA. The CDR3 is CSVGNRAGNTIYF. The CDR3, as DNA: TGCAGCGTTGGTAACAGGGCTGGAAACACCATATATTTT.

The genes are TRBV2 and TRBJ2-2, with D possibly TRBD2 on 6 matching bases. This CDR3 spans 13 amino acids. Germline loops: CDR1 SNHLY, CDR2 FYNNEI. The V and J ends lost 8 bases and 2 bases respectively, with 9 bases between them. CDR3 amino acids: CASGGANTGELFF. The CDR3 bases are TGTGCCAGCGGCGGGGCTAACACCGGGGAGCTGTTTTTT.

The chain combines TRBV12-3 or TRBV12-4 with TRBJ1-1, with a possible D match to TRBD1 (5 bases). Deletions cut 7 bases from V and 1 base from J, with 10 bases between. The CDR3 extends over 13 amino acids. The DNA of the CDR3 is TGTGCCAGCAACGGACAAGCGAACACTGAAGCTTTCTTT. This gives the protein CASNGQANTEAFF.

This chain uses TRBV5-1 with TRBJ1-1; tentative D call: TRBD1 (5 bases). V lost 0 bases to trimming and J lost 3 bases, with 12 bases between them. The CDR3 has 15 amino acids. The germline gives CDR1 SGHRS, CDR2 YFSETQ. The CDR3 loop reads CASSLARQGDTEAFF. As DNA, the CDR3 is TGCGCCAGCAGCTTGGCACGGCAGGGTGACACTGAAGCTTTCTTT.

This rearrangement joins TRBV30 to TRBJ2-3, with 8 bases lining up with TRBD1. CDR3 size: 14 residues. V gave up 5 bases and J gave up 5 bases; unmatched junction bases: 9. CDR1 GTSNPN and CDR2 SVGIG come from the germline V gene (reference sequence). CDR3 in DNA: TGTGCCTGGGGCACCGGGACAGGTGAAGATACGCAGTATTTT. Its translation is CAWGTGTGEDTQYF.

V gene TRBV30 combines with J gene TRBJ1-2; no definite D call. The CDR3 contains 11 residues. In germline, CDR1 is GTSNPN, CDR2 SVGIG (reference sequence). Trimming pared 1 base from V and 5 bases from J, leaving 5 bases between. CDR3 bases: TGTGCCTGGAGTGACAGTTATGGCTACACCTTC. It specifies CAWSDSYGYTF. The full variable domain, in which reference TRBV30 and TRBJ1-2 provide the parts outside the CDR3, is SQTIHQWPATLVQPVGSPLSLECTVEGTSNPNLYWYRQAAGRGLQLLFYSVGIGQISSEVPQNLSASRPQDRQFILSSKKLLLSDSGFYLCAWSDSYGYTFGSGTRLTVV.

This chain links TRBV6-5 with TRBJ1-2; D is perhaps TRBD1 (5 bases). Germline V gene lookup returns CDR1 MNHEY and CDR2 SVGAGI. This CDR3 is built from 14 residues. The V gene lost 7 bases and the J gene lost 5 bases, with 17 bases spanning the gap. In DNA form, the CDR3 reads TGTGCCAGCACCCAATCAGACAGATCTTATGGCTACACCTTC. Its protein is CASTQSDRSYGYTF.

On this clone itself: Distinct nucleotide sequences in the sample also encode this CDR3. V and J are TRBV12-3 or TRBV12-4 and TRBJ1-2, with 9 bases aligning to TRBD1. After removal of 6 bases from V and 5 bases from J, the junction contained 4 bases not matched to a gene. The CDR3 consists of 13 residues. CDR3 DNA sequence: TGTGCCAGCAGCACGGACAGGGGATATGGCTACACCTTC. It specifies CASSTDRGYGYTF.

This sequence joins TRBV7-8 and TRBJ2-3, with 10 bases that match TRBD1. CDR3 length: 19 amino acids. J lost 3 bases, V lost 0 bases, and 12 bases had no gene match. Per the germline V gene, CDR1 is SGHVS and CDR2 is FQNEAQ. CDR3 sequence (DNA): TGTGCCAGCAGCTTAGCGATCCAACCCGGGACAGGGGTTACAGATACGCAGTATTTT. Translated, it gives CASSLAIQPGTGVTDTQYF.

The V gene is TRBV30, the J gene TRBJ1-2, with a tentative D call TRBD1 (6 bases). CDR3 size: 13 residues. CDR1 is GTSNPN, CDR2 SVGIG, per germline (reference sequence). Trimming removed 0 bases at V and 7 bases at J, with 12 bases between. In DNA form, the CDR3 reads TGTGCCTGGAGTGTTCAGGGGATCGGTGGCTACACCTTC. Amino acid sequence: CAWSVQGIGGYTF. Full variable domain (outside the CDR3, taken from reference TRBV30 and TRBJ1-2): SQTIHQWPATLVQPVGSPLSLECTVEGTSNPNLYWYRQAAGRGLQLLFYSVGIGQISSEVPQNLSASRPQDRQFILSSKKLLLSDSGFYLCAWSVQGIGGYTFGSGTRLTVV.

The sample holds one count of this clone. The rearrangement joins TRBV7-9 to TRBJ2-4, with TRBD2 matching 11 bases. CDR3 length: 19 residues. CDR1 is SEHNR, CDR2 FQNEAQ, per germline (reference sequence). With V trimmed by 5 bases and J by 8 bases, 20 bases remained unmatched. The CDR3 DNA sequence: TGTGCCAGCAGCGCATCCTCGGGGGTAGCGGGAGGGCCTAAGGACATTCAGTACTTC. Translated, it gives CASSASSGVAGGPKDIQYF.

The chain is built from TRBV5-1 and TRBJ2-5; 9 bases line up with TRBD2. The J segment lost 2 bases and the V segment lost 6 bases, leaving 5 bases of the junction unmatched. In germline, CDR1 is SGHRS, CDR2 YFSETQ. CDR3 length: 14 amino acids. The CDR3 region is CASNLAGWQETQYF. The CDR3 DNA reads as TGCGCCAGCAATCTAGCGGGATGGCAAGAGACCCAGTACTTC.

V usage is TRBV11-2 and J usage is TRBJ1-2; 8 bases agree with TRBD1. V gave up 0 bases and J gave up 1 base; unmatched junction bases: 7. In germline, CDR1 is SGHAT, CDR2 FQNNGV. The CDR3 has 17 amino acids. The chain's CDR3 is CASSLELTGGRNYGYTF. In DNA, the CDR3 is TGTGCCAGCAGCTTAGAGTTAACAGGGGGACGTAACTATGGCTACACCTTC. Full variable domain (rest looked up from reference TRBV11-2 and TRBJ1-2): EAGVAQSPRYKIIEKRQSVAFWCNPISGHATLYWYQQILGQGPKLLIQFQNNGVVDDSQLPKDRFSAERLKGVDSTLKIQPAKLEDSAVYLCASSLELTGGRNYGYTFGSGTRLTVV.

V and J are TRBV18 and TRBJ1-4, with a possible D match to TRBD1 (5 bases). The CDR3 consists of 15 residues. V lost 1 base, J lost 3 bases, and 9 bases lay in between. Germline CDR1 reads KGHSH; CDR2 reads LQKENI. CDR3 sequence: CASSPRWGANEKLFF. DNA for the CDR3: TGTGCCAGCTCACCACGGTGGGGGGCTAATGAAAAACTGTTTTTT.

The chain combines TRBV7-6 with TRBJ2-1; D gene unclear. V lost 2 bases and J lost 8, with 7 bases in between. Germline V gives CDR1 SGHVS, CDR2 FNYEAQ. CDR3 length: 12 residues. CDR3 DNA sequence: TGTGCCAGCAGCTTAAAAAGCGATGAGCAGTTCTTC. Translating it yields CASSLKSDEQFF. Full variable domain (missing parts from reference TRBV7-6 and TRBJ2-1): GAGVSQSPRYKVTKRGQDVALRCDPISGHVSLYWYRQALGQGPEFLTYFNYEAQQDKSGLPNDRFSAERPEGSISTLTIQRTEQRDSAMYRCASSLKSDEQFFGPGTRLTVL.

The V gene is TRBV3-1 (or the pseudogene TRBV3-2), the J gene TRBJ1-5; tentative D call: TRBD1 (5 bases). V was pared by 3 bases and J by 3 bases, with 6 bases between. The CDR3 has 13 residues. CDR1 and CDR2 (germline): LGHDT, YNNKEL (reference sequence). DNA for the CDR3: TGTGCCAGCAGCCAGACAGTCAATCAGCCCCAGCATTTT. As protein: CASSQTVNQPQHF.

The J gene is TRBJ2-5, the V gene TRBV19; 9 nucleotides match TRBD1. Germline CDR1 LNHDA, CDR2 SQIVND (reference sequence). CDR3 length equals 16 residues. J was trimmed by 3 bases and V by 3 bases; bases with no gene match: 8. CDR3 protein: CASSISGQGFEETQYF. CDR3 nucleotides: TGTGCCAGTAGTATCTCGGGACAGGGATTTGAAGAGACCCAGTACTTC. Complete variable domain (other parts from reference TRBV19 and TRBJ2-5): DGGITQSPKYLFRKEGQNVTLSCEQNLNHDAMYWYRQDPGQGLRLIYYSQIVNDFQKGDIAEGYSVSREKKESFPLTVTSAQKNPTAFYLCASSISGQGFEETQYFGPGTRLLVL.

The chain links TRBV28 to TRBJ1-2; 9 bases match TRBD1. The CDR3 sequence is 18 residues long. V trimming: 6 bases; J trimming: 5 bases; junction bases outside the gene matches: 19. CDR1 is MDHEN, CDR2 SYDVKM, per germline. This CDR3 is CASRLGQGPSPRLYGYTF. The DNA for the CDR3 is TGTGCCAGCAGGCTGGGACAGGGACCATCGCCTCGGTTGTATGGCTACACCTTC.

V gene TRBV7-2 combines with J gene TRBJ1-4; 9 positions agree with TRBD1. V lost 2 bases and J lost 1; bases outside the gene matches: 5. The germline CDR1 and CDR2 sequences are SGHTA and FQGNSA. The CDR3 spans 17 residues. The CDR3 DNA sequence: TGTGCCAGCAGCTTACACAGGGGGCGAGGAACTAATGAAAAACTGTTTTTT. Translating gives CASSLHRGRGTNEKLFF. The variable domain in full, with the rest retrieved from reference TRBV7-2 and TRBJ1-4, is GAGVSQSPSNKVTEKGKDVELRCDPISGHTALYWYRQSLGQGLEFLIYFQGNSAPDKSGLPSDRFSAERTGGSVSTLTIQRTQQEDSAVYLCASSLHRGRGTNEKLFFGSGTQLSVL.

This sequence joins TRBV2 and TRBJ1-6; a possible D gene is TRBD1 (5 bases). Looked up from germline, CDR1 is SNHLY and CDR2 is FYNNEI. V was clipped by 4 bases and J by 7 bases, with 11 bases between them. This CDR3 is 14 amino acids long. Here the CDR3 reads CASSGGLANSPLHF. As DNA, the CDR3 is TGTGCCAGCAGTGGGGGACTCGCCAATTCACCCCTCCACTTT.

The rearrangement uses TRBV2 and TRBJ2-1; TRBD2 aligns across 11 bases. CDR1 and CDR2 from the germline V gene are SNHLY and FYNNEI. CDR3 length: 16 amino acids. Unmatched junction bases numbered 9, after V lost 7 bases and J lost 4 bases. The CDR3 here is CASMGGTSGHYNEQFF. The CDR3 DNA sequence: TGTGCCAGCATGGGGGGGACTAGCGGACATTACAATGAGCAGTTCTTC.

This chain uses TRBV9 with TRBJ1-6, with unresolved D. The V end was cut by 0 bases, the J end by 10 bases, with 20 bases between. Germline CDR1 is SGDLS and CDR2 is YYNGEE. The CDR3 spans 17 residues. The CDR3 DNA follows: TGTGCCAGCAGCGTAGCCCCCCGCGCAGGTAGTAACTCACCCCTCCACTTT. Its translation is CASSVAPRAGSNSPLHF.